This TCR beta chain was retrieved from a study of cytotoxic CD8 clonotypes in ibrutinib-treated CLL. Repertoires were generated with immunoSEQ multiplex PCR, while TCRdb's copy carries only in-frame clones and drops some. Among roughly 300,000 clones listed, 76% were seen once. Germline V CDR1 and CDR2: MDHEN, SYDVKM. Trimming at V came to 5 bases and at J to 1 base, leaving 5 bases not matched to a gene. This CDR3 region has 15 residues. The sample here was PBMCs, taken at disease progression, from a patient treated with ibrutinib. This TCR came from a human donor with chronic lymphocytic leukemia. This chain links TRBV28 with TRBJ2-5; 9 bases align to TRBD1. CDR3 DNA: TGTGCCAGCAGTCCCTTGGACAGGGGCCAAGAGACCCAGTACTTC. Translation: CASSPLDRGQETQYF. The whole variable domain, filled in from reference TRBV28 and TRBJ2-5, reads DVKVTQSSRYLVKRTGEKVFLECVQDMDHENMFWYRQDPGLGLRLIYFSYDVKMKEKGDIPEGYSVSREKKERFSLILESASTNQTSMYLCASSPLDRGQETQYFGPGTRLLVL.